This T cell receptor beta chain was found in a study of blood T cell repertoires in COVID-19. In this sample, this clone turned up once. As handled by the study authors: Cell counts per sample came from amplifying reference gene primers. Sequencing was performed with immunoSEQ multiplex PCR; in TCRdb, only in-frame clones are kept and a portion is missing. Clone size and the V and J calls come from that table; the DNA yielded D and trimming. The repertoire holds 230,000 or so clones, with around 80% as singletons. The specimen sequenced was peripheral blood. This receptor was taken from a man aged 40-50 years who had recovered from COVID-19.

The CDR3 sequence is CASSLVFTDTQYF. CDR3 sequence (DNA): TGTGCCAGCAGCTTAGTATTCACAGATACGCAGTATTTT. The chain has TRBV7-2 and TRBJ2-3; D uncertain. From germline, CDR1 is SGHTA and CDR2 FQGNSA. The CDR3 has 13 amino acids. V lost 1 base and J 2 bases, leaving 4 bases between the germline ends.